The 23 T cell receptor beta chains given below trace back to one sample, sequenced in a study of cytomegalovirus exposure and HLA in healthy donors. The PCR had 60 Vbeta and 13 Jbeta primers. Some clones are missing from TCRdb's copy, which holds only in-frame ones; the method was immunoSEQ multiplex PCR. In the table there are approximately 270,000 clones, about four fifths of which are singletons. Sequences were obtained from PBMCs. The receptors were sampled from a girl aged 2 to 10 in good health and CMV-seronegative.

This CDR3 reads CASSFVAGELFF. The CDR3, as DNA: TGTGCCAGCAGTTTTGTAGCCGGGGAGCTGTTTTTT. The rearrangement uses TRBV27 and TRBJ2-2; D not certain. The CDR3 is 12 amino acids. Trimming took 3 bases from V and 6 from J, leaving 5 bases between them. The germline gives CDR1 MNHEY, CDR2 SMNVEV (reference sequence).

The chain recombines TRBV28 with TRBJ2-1; D is unclear. The CDR3 contains 13 residues. Per germline, CDR1 MDHEN and CDR2 SYDVKM. V lost 3 bases and J lost 8, with 11 bases in between. The CDR3 DNA sequence: TGTGCCAGCAGTTTCCCCCGAGGCGATGAGCAGTTCTTC. It is translated as CASSFPRGDEQFF.

The rearrangement uses TRBV19 and TRBJ2-1, with 11 bases lining up with TRBD2. This CDR3 contains 15 residues. After removal of 3 bases from V and 7 bases from J, the junction contained 5 bases not matched to a gene. Looked up from germline, CDR1 is LNHDA and CDR2 is SQIVND (reference sequence). For the CDR3, the DNA is TGTGCCAGTAGTATCGGGACTAGCGGTGGGAATGAGCAGTTCTTC. It encodes CASSIGTSGGNEQFF.

This chain uses TRBV27 with TRBJ1-1; TRBD1 aligns across 8 bases. Germline assignment: CDR1 MNHEY and CDR2 SMNVEV (reference sequence). The CDR3 totals 15 residues. Germline trimming cut 8 bases from V and 4 bases from J; bases unmatched to any gene: 12. CDR3 in amino acids: CASSSPGRGLTEAFF. As DNA, the CDR3 is TGTGCCAGCTCATCCCCGGGCAGGGGGCTCACTGAAGCTTTCTTT.

The CDR3 nucleotides are TGTGCCAGCAGTTCATCCGGGACTAGCGGCGTCTACGAGCAGTACTTC. Its translation is CASSSSGTSGVYEQYF. This chain links TRBV6-5 with TRBJ2-7, with 11 bases lining up with TRBD2. After removal of 4 bases from V and 3 bases from J, the junction contained 8 bases not matched to a gene. Germline V gene data show CDR1 as MNHEY and CDR2 as SVGAGI. This CDR3 spans 16 amino acids.

This clone was recorded once. The genes are TRBV6-1 and TRBJ2-5; D gene ambiguous. The tail of the sequence fits TRBJ2-7 better, so the J call may be wrong. CDR3 size: 12 residues. Looked up from germline, CDR1 is MNHNS and CDR2 is SASEGT. CDR3 loop: CASSESSYEQYF. As DNA, the CDR3 is TGTGCCAGCAGTGAATCCTCCTACGAGCAGTACTTC.

The rearrangement links TRBV7-9 to TRBJ2-1; possible D gene TRBD1, 5 bases. The CDR3 runs 16 residues. Deletions cut 1 base from V and 2 bases from J, with 12 bases between. Per the germline V gene, CDR1 is SEHNR and CDR2 is FQNEAQ (reference sequence). CDR3 DNA sequence: TGTGCCAGCAGCTTAGGGGGCGGCACAACCTACAATGAGCAGTTCTTC. This gives the protein CASSLGGGTTYNEQFF.

The gene calls are TRBV5-6 and TRBJ2-2; D not resolved. Trimming cost V 4 bases and J 4 bases, with 5 bases left between them. The CDR3 has 12 residues. From germline, CDR1 is SGHDT and CDR2 YYEEEE. The DNA for the CDR3 is TGTGCCAGCAGCCGAGGCACCGGGGAGCTGTTTTTT. This sequence encodes CASSRGTGELFF. Combining the CDR3 with reference TRBV5-6 and TRBJ2-2 gives the whole variable domain DAGVTQSPTHLIKTRGQQVTLRCSPKSGHDTVSWYQQALGQGPQFIFQYYEEEERQRGNFPDRFSGHQFPNYSSELNVNALLLGDSALYLCASSRGTGELFFGEGSRLTVL.

This chain uses TRBV28 with TRBJ1-2; 11 nucleotides align to TRBD1. The CDR3 covers 16 residues. CDR1 and CDR2 from the germline V gene are MDHEN and SYDVKM. V dropped 6 bases and J dropped 3; count of bases not matched to a gene: 9. This chain's CDR3 is CASSPLRTGGDYGYTF. The CDR3 bases are TGTGCCAGCAGCCCTCTTAGGACAGGGGGCGACTATGGCTACACCTTC.

This clone was counted a few times. The chain carries TRBV18 and TRBJ1-4; perhaps TRBD1 as D (5 bases). Per the germline V gene, CDR1 is KGHSH and CDR2 is LQKENI. The CDR3 loop spans 19 amino acids. Trimming stripped 3 bases from V and 3 bases from J, with 23 bases between. CDR3 nucleotide sequence: TGTGCCAGCTCACCCCTAGTTGGAGGGAATGGGGCAGCTAATGAAAAACTGTTTTTT. Translation gives CASSPLVGGNGAANEKLFF.

The chain combines TRBV29-1 with TRBJ2-7; 7 bases are shared with TRBD1. This CDR3 region has 12 residues. CDR1 SQVTM and CDR2 ANQGSEA come from the germline V gene. V shed 7 bases and J 3 bases; nucleotides not matched to a gene: 6. CDR3 region: CSASDRVYEQYF. CDR3 DNA sequence: TGCAGCGCCAGTGACAGGGTCTACGAGCAGTACTTC.

The chain recombines TRBV19 with TRBJ2-1, with D possibly being TRBD2 (5 bases). Trimming removed 3 bases from V and 6 bases from J, with 6 bases in between. Germline V lookup: CDR1 LNHDA, CDR2 SQIVND (reference sequence). The CDR3 covers 12 residues. The chain's CDR3 is CASSIGGNEQFF. The CDR3 coding sequence is TGTGCCAGTAGTATCGGAGGCAATGAGCAGTTCTTC. The whole variable domain, remainder taken from reference TRBV19 and TRBJ2-1, is DGGITQSPKYLFRKEGQNVTLSCEQNLNHDAMYWYRQDPGQGLRLIYYSQIVNDFQKGDIAEGYSVSREKKESFPLTVTSAQKNPTAFYLCASSIGGNEQFFGPGTRLTVL.

This chain uses TRBV13 with TRBJ1-1; no definite D call. Looked up from germline, CDR1 is PRHDT and CDR2 is FYEKMQ (reference sequence). The CDR3 consists of 13 residues. V lost 5 bases and J lost 3, with 10 bases in between. CDR3 loop: CASSRSTYTEAFF. CDR3 nucleotides: TGTGCCAGCAGCCGGAGCACTTACACTGAAGCTTTCTTT.

Points on this clone: Other DNA sequences from this sample encode an identical CDR3 as well. The CDR3 nucleotides read TGCAGTGCTAGCGGGCAAGAGACCCAGTACTTC. This sequence encodes CSASGQETQYF. The gene calls are TRBV20-1 and TRBJ2-5; D remains unclear. The CDR3 loop spans 11 amino acids. Germline CDR1 reads DFQATT; CDR2 reads SNEGSKA (reference sequence). V lost 3 bases and J lost 2, with 4 bases in between.

The chain has TRBV27 and TRBJ2-7; D ambiguous. The CDR3 loop spans 14 amino acids. With 1 base removed from V and 1 base from J, the gap between germline ends came to 8 bases. Germline values: CDR1 MNHEY, CDR2 SMNVEV (reference sequence). The DNA for the CDR3 is TGTGCCAGCAGTTTATTCGTACAGTCCTACGAGCAGTACTTC. Protein: CASSLFVQSYEQYF.

The chain is built from TRBV18 and TRBJ2-3; 11 nucleotides line up with TRBD2. From germline, CDR1 is KGHSH and CDR2 LQKENI. The CDR3 totals 16 residues. V shed 3 bases and J 2 bases; nucleotides not matched to a gene: 4. Here the CDR3 DNA reads TGTGCCAGCTCACCCGGACTAGCGGGCCACACAGATACGCAGTATTTT. Translation gives CASSPGLAGHTDTQYF.

The J gene is TRBJ1-2, the V gene TRBV6-1, with 9 nucleotides matching TRBD1. Germline lookup yields CDR1 MNHNS and CDR2 SASEGT. The CDR3 extends over 14 amino acids. The J segment lost 6 bases and the V segment lost 4 bases, leaving 6 bases of the junction unmatched. CDR3 sequence reads: CASSATGGVNGYTF. The CDR3 nucleotides are TGTGCCAGCAGTGCGACAGGGGGAGTTAATGGCTACACCTTC.

The chain combines TRBV18 with TRBJ1-5, with 8 bases lining up with TRBD1. Trimming cost V 4 bases and J 6 bases; bases outside gene matches: 2. The CDR3 is 13 amino acids. Germline V CDR1 and CDR2: KGHSH, LQKENI. The CDR3 sequence is CASSQDRVQPQHF. CDR3 DNA: TGTGCCAGCTCACAGGACAGGGTTCAGCCCCAGCATTTT.

The rearrangement uses TRBV21-1 and TRBJ1-2; the tabulated D call, TRBD1, remains unverified against the DNA. TRBV21-1 is recorded as a pseudogene. This CDR3 is 12 amino acids long. Here the CDR3 DNA reads TGTGCCAGCAGAACCAGTCCCGCTGGCTACACCTTC. Protein sequence: CASRTSPAGYTF.

This clone was picked up a small number of times. The V gene is TRBV27, the J gene TRBJ2-1, with 13 bases identical to TRBD2. This CDR3 is built from 20 residues. The J segment lost 0 bases and the V segment lost 3 bases, leaving 11 bases of the junction unmatched. CDR1 is MNHEY, CDR2 SMNVEV, per germline (reference sequence). Here the CDR3 reads CASSLKGPGLAGSSYNEQFF. The CDR3 DNA sequence: TGTGCCAGCAGTTTGAAGGGGCCGGGACTAGCGGGAAGCTCCTACAATGAGCAGTTCTTC.

This clone came up a few times. The chain carries TRBV2 and TRBJ2-3, with 12 nucleotides matching TRBD2. Germline trimming cut 6 bases from V and 2 bases from J; bases unmatched to any gene: 9. Per the germline V gene, CDR1 is SNHLY and CDR2 is FYNNEI. The CDR3 contains 17 residues. The CDR3 region is CASSPRLAGDFTDTQYF. CDR3 sequence (DNA): TGTGCCAGCAGCCCAAGACTAGCGGGGGATTTCACAGATACGCAGTATTTT. Using reference TRBV2 and TRBJ2-3 for the parts outside the CDR3, the full variable domain is EPEVTQTPSHQVTQMGQEVILRCVPISNHLYFYWYRQILGQKVEFLVSFYNNEISEKSEIFDDQFSVERPDGSNFTLKIRSTKLEDSAMYFCASSPRLAGDFTDTQYFGPGTRLTVL.

The chain recombines TRBV5-1 with TRBJ2-5, with 10 nucleotides matching TRBD2. The last part of the DNA fits TRBJ2-7 better; the J call may be wrong. CDR3 length: 14 residues. Germline V CDR1 and CDR2: SGHRS, YFSETQ. The CDR3 here is CASSLAGDTYEQYF. For the CDR3, the DNA is TGCGCCAGCAGCCTAGCGGGAGATACCTACGAGCAGTACTTC.

In this sample, this clone turned up once. The chain has TRBV11-2 and TRBJ2-5; the D is unclear. The CDR3 is made up of 16 amino acids. The germline V and J ends were trimmed by 0 bases and 1 base, with 12 bases remaining between them. The germline CDR1 and CDR2 sequences are SGHAT and FQNNGV. CDR3 coding DNA: TGTGCCAGCAGCTTAGAAACCCATAGTCTCCAAGAGACCCAGTACTTC. Residues: CASSLETHSLQETQYF.